The next 23 T cell receptor beta chains were all read from a single sample in a study of blood T cell repertoires in COVID-19. Sequencing was performed with immunoSEQ multiplex PCR; in TCRdb, only in-frame clones are kept and a portion is missing. The profile shows about 130,000 clones, around nine tenths of them singletons. Material: PBMCs or T cells enriched from blood (not recorded which). Receptors were obtained from a woman aged 45-59 years who had recovered from COVID-19.

This chain joins TRBV27 and TRBJ1-5; D remains unclear. The V end was cut by 6 bases, the J end by 0 bases, with 12 bases between. CDR1 MNHEY and CDR2 SMNVEV come from the germline V gene (reference sequence). The CDR3 has 15 amino acids. The CDR3 protein is CASRKTQASNQPQHF. The CDR3 DNA reads TGTGCCAGCAGAAAAACTCAGGCTAGCAATCAGCCCCAGCATTTT.

The chain employs TRBV7-9 and TRBJ1-1, with 8 positions matching TRBD1. The CDR3 loop spans 16 amino acids. Germline loops: CDR1 SEHNR, CDR2 FQNEAQ (reference sequence). V lost 2 bases and J lost 7; bases outside the gene matches: 12. For the CDR3, the DNA is TGTGCCAGCAGCTTACCCCGGGACAGGCCTTTAATTGAAGCTTTCTTT. It yields the protein CASSLPRDRPLIEAFF.

This chain uses TRBV6-5 with TRBJ2-7, with D unresolved. Trimming removed 6 bases from V and 1 base from J, with 7 bases in between. The CDR3 runs to 12 residues. Germline-derived CDR1 and CDR2 are MNHEY and SVGAGI. The CDR3, as DNA: TGTGCCAGCAGGAGGAGTTCCTACGAGCAGTACTTC. This translates into CASRRSSYEQYF.

V gene TRBV4-1 combines with J gene TRBJ1-3, with 8 bases that match TRBD1. CDR1 and CDR2 (germline): MGHRA, YSYEKL. Losses at the gene ends were 2 bases for V and 8 bases for J; bases not matched to a gene: 8. The CDR3 length is 15 residues. The CDR3 sequence is CASSQQDRVDHTIYF. The CDR3, as DNA: TGCGCCAGCAGCCAACAGGACAGGGTCGATCACACCATATATTTT.

This chain uses TRBV2 with TRBJ1-5; 10 bases line up with TRBD1. The germline V gene encodes CDR1 SNHLY and CDR2 FYNNEI. V shed 4 bases and J 7 bases; nucleotides not matched to a gene: 4. CDR3 length equals 14 residues. In DNA form, the CDR3 reads TGTGCCAGCAGTGGACAGGGGGCCCTACAGCCCCAGCATTTT. Translated: CASSGQGALQPQHF.

The chain carries TRBV19 and TRBJ2-4, with 10 bases fitting TRBD2. After removal of 6 bases from V and 0 bases from J, the junction contained 2 bases not matched to a gene. The CDR3 runs to 15 residues. CDR1 and CDR2 (germline): LNHDA, SQIVND (reference sequence). Here the CDR3 reads CASRASGGAKNIQYF. For the CDR3, the DNA is TGTGCCAGTAGGGCTAGCGGGGGAGCCAAAAACATTCAGTACTTC.

The rearrangement uses TRBV10-2 and TRBJ2-3, with D possibly TRBD2 on 6 matching bases. Deletions cut 2 bases from V and 4 bases from J, with 16 bases between. From germline, CDR1 is WSHSY and CDR2 SAAADI. This CDR3 comprises 16 residues. Here the CDR3 reads CASSELASAAADTQYF. In nucleotides, the CDR3 is TGCGCCAGCAGTGAGCTGGCTAGCGCTGCCGCAGATACGCAGTATTTT.

This chain uses TRBV2 with TRBJ1-3, with TRBD1 as a possible D gene (6 bases). Germline V CDR1 and CDR2: SNHLY, FYNNEI. V was cut by 7 bases and J by 2 bases, with 15 bases left in between. The CDR3 loop spans 15 amino acids. The CDR3 DNA follows: TGTGCCAGCACCGATTTACAGGGTCCTGGAAACACCATATATTTT. Translation gives CASTDLQGPGNTIYF.

This rearrangement joins TRBV6-5 to TRBJ2-1, with D perhaps matching TRBD2 (5 bases). V lost 8 bases and J 0 bases, leaving 8 bases between the germline ends. The CDR3 runs to 13 residues. The germline V gene has CDR1 MNHEY and CDR2 SVGAGI. Here the CDR3 DNA reads TGTGCCAGCCGAACTAGCTCCTACAATGAGCAGTTCTTC. It is translated as CASRTSSYNEQFF.

V and J are TRBV19 and TRBJ1-1; the D gene is possibly TRBD1 (5 bases). The CDR3 consists of 14 residues. V shed 7 bases and J shed 4 bases, with 16 bases lying between them. Germline V gene data show CDR1 as LNHDA and CDR2 as SQIVND (reference sequence). The CDR3 reads CASNLVARGTEAFF. The DNA of the CDR3 is TGTGCCAGTAACCTTGTAGCTAGGGGCACTGAAGCTTTCTTT.

For the CDR3, the DNA is TGTGCCAGCAGCTCGGGACAGGGGGCAGGACAGCCCCAGCATTTT. This codes for CASSSGQGAGQPQHF. This sequence joins TRBV5-8 and TRBJ1-5; TRBD1 matches 12 bases. Germline CDR1 SGHTS, CDR2 YDEGEE. The length of the CDR3 is 15 residues. Unmatched junction bases numbered 5, after V lost 3 bases and J lost 7 bases. The variable domain in full, with the rest retrieved from reference TRBV5-8 and TRBJ1-5, is EAGVTQSPTHLIKTRGQQATLRCSPISGHTSVYWYQQALGLGLQFLLWYDEGEERNRGNFPPRFSGRQFPNYSSELNVNALELEDSALYLCASSSGQGAGQPQHFGDGTRLSIL.

J is TRBJ2-7 and V is TRBV7-2; TRBD1 matches 7 bases. Per germline, CDR1 SGHTA and CDR2 FQGNSA. Trimming cost V 1 base and J 6 bases; bases outside gene matches: 9. This CDR3 has 15 amino acids. CDR3 nucleotide sequence: TGTGCCAGCAGCTTAGACGGGACAGAAGGCCGCGAGCAGTACTTC. Amino acid sequence: CASSLDGTEGREQYF.

This chain links TRBV5-5 with TRBJ2-3; possible D gene TRBD1, 6 bases. CDR1 is SGHKS, CDR2 YYEKEE, per germline (reference sequence). The CDR3 runs 16 residues. The ends were cut back, 2 bases at V and 1 base at J, with 14 bases in the middle. The CDR3 reads CASSFSTGSGTDTQYF. The CDR3 DNA reads TGTGCCAGCAGCTTTAGTACAGGGTCCGGCACAGATACGCAGTATTTT. Full variable domain (outside the CDR3, taken from reference TRBV5-5 and TRBJ2-3): DAGVTQSPTHLIKTRGQQVTLRCSPISGHKSVSWYQQVLGQGPQFIFQYYEKEERGRGNFPDRFSARQFPNYSSELNVNALLLGDSALYLCASSFSTGSGTDTQYFGPGTRLTVL.

CDR3 in amino acids: CAWSVLVGGYNSPLHF. As DNA, the CDR3 is TGTGCCTGGAGTGTACTAGTGGGGGGCTATAATTCACCCCTCCACTTT. This rearrangement joins TRBV30 to TRBJ1-6; possible D gene TRBD1, 5 bases. Trimming left V 0 bases short and J 3 bases short, with 12 bases between. The germline V gene has CDR1 GTSNPN and CDR2 SVGIG (reference sequence). The CDR3 consists of 16 residues.

The chain carries TRBV5-1 and TRBJ1-2; D not certain. In germline, CDR1 is SGHRS, CDR2 YFSETQ. The V end lost 0 bases, the J end lost 2 bases, and 8 bases lay between the germline ends. CDR3 size: 14 residues. DNA for the CDR3: TGCGCCAGCAGCTTGGTTGCCCAGAACTATGGCTACACCTTC. It yields the protein CASSLVAQNYGYTF.

The chain couples TRBV5-1 to TRBJ2-6; 7 bases match TRBD1. Trimming removed 4 bases from V and 0 bases from J; junction bases left unmatched: 7. Germline V gene sequence: CDR1 SGHRS, CDR2 YFSETQ. There are 17 residues in the CDR3. This CDR3 is CASSLGQVRSGANVLTF. CDR3 nucleotide sequence: TGCGCCAGCAGCCTCGGACAGGTCCGCTCTGGGGCCAACGTCCTGACTTTC.

The CDR3 bases are TGCGCCAGCAGTGGGCTCGGACAGGGGTCCCCCTACGAGCAGTACTTC. It translates to CASSGLGQGSPYEQYF. This sequence joins TRBV10-2 and TRBJ2-7; the match to TRBD1 covers 9 bases. The germline V gene encodes CDR1 WSHSY and CDR2 SAAADI. The V and J ends lost 4 bases and 2 bases, in that order; junction bases with no gene match: 9. CDR3 length equals 16 residues.

V gene TRBV5-1 combines with J gene TRBJ1-4; D gene ambiguous. Germline V gene data show CDR1 as SGHRS and CDR2 as YFSETQ. The length of the CDR3 is 15 residues. V was pared by 4 bases and J by 0 bases, with 10 bases between. The CDR3 sequence: CASSLSRATNEKLFF. As DNA, the CDR3 is TGCGCCAGCAGCCTATCGCGGGCAACTAATGAAAAACTGTTTTTT.

The table lists this clone with a count of one. The chain couples TRBV5-1 to TRBJ1-5; D unresolved. V dropped 0 bases and J dropped 0 bases, with 7 bases sitting between them. This CDR3 contains 15 residues. Germline V gene sequence: CDR1 SGHRS, CDR2 YFSETQ. CDR3 loop: CASSLGDFSNQPQHF. CDR3 nucleotide sequence: TGCGCCAGCAGCTTGGGAGATTTTAGCAATCAGCCCCAGCATTTT.

The V call is TRBV30, the J call TRBJ2-5; D is unresolved. This CDR3 has 12 amino acids. Germline CDR1 reads GTSNPN; CDR2 reads SVGIG (reference sequence). V gave up 2 bases and J gave up 2 bases, with 6 bases separating them. The CDR3 DNA is TGTGCCTGGAGTCCTATACAAGAGACCCAGTACTTC. Translated, it gives CAWSPIQETQYF.

The sample holds one count of this clone. The chain is built from TRBV7-2 and TRBJ1-6; 7 bases fit TRBD1. The junction had 17 bases not matched to a gene; V was cut back by 5 bases and J by 7 bases. The CDR3 contains 18 residues. Germline loops: CDR1 SGHTA, CDR2 FQGNSA. For the CDR3, the DNA is TGTGCCAGCAGCCTTAGGGGGCTGTCAGGGTTGGAAAATTCACCCCTCCACTTT. It codes for CASSLRGLSGLENSPLHF.

The V gene is TRBV9, the J gene TRBJ2-3; D is undetermined. This CDR3 has 12 amino acids. CDR1 SGDLS and CDR2 YYNGEE come from the germline V gene. Trimming took off 3 bases at V and 4 bases at J, with 6 bases between the two ends. This CDR3 is CASSDRADTQYF. CDR3 DNA: TGTGCCAGCAGCGATAGAGCAGATACGCAGTATTTT.

This CDR3 reads CASRTVRVPYEQYF. The CDR3 DNA reads as TGTGCCAGCAGAACAGTGAGAGTTCCCTACGAGCAGTACTTC. The V call is TRBV27, the J call TRBJ2-7; D not resolved. Per germline, CDR1 MNHEY and CDR2 SMNVEV (reference sequence). The CDR3 consists of 14 residues. The germline V and J ends were trimmed by 6 bases and 2 bases, with 14 bases remaining between them.